This T cell receptor beta chain is from a study of Graves' ophthalmopathy and Graves' hyperthyroidism. About the study: In this cohort's terms, stable hyperthyroidism meant no ophthalmopathy by 18 months of follow-up.

Included hyperthyroidism patients were aged 18 to 65 and newly diagnosed (under 2 months' duration). RNA transcripts served as template for amplifying TCR beta CDR3 sequences. HTBI primers primed a first-round RT-PCR, and a second-round multiplex PCR followed. In TCRdb, the multiplex PCR reads were re-called with MiXCR into one record per CDR3 protein. The sample records roughly 1.1 million distinct CDR3 sequences, less than 45% being singletons. Whole-study results and caveats: Most thyroid clonotypes expanded beyond 0.001 frequency were also found in blood.

Concerning this clonotype: What it binds is unknown.

The specimen was peripheral blood or thyroid tissue (not recorded which). The sequence was obtained from an adult man with Graves' hyperthyroidism.

CDR3 sequence reads: CSATNHRGRSDEQYF. In DNA form, the CDR3 reads TGCAGTGCCACAAATCACAGGGGGCGTAGCGACGAGCAGTACTTC. The rearrangement links TRBV20-1 to TRBJ2-7, with 9 nucleotides matching TRBD1. J gave up 5 bases and V 6 bases, and 14 bases lay outside the gene matches. Germline values: CDR1 DFQATT, CDR2 SNEGSKA (reference sequence). This CDR3 comprises 15 residues.